Listed below are T cell receptor beta chains from one sample, sequenced in a study of CD8 T cells in Susac syndrome. TCRdb processed the immunoSEQ multiplex PCR reads anew with MiXCR; each CDR3 protein has one entry. The table lists more than 150,000 distinct CDR3 sequences, 94% of them singletons, with more than 0.2% in the top ten. Sequenced sample: CD8+ T cells from PBMCs. The receptors derive from a human donor with multiple sclerosis. The CDR3 runs from the conserved cysteine through the conserved F or W. The D gene is left open where the match is weak. Clone size, where shown, is once, few, many, or a class for clones that have expanded.

abundance: -
v_gene: TRBV28
j_gene: TRBJ1-1
d_gene: -
CDR3aa: CASSPLSGYTEAFF
CDR3nt: TGTGCCAGCAGTCCATTGTCCGGATACACTGAAGCTTTCTTT

abundance: -
v_gene: TRBV29-1
j_gene: TRBJ1-1
d_gene: TRBD1
CDR3aa: CSEGQQEAFF
CDR3nt: TGCAGCGAGGGACAGCAGGAAGCTTTCTTT

abundance: -
v_gene: TRBV7-8
j_gene: TRBJ2-5
d_gene: TRBD1
CDR3aa: CASSPGQGLFGETQYF
CDR3nt: TGTGCCAGCAGCCCAGGACAGGGTCTTTTTGGGGAGACCCAGTACTTC

abundance: -
v_gene: TRBV7-9
j_gene: TRBJ2-7
d_gene: TRBD2
CDR3aa: CASSPAGWRYEQYF
CDR3nt: TGTGCCAGCAGCCCAGCGGGGTGGCGCTACGAGCAGTACTTC

abundance: -
v_gene: TRBV28
j_gene: TRBJ1-4
d_gene: TRBD1
CDR3aa: CASSFVGTGGGEKLFF
CDR3nt: TGTGCCAGCAGTTTCGTCGGGACAGGGGGAGGCGAAAAACTGTTTTTT

abundance: -
v_gene: TRBV24-1
j_gene: TRBJ2-1
d_gene: -
CDR3aa: CATSQGGGNEQFF
CDR3nt: TGTGCCACCAGCCAAGGAGGGGGCAATGAGCAGTTCTTC

abundance: -
v_gene: TRBV20-1
j_gene: TRBJ2-7
d_gene: TRBD1
CDR3aa: CSARLQGSRPYEQYF
CDR3nt: TGCAGTGCACGCTTACAGGGGAGCCGTCCCTACGAGCAGTACTTC

abundance: -
v_gene: TRBV9
j_gene: TRBJ2-6
d_gene: -
CDR3aa: CASSDRESGANVLTF
CDR3nt: TGTGCCAGCAGCGACAGGGAATCTGGGGCCAACGTCCTGACTTTC

abundance: -
v_gene: TRBV13
j_gene: TRBJ2-5
d_gene: TRBD1
CDR3aa: CASSTRQGRETQYF
CDR3nt: TGTGCCAGCAGCACTCGACAGGGGAGAGAGACCCAGTACTTC

abundance: -
v_gene: TRBV20-1
j_gene: TRBJ2-1
d_gene: -
CDR3aa: CSAANNEQFF
CDR3nt: TGCAGTGCTGCGAACAATGAGCAGTTCTTC

abundance: -
v_gene: TRBV29-1
j_gene: TRBJ2-1
d_gene: -
CDR3aa: CSVRSGANEQFF
CDR3nt: TGCAGCGTTCGTTCAGGGGCCAATGAGCAGTTCTTC

abundance: -
v_gene: TRBV2
j_gene: TRBJ2-7
d_gene: TRBD1
CDR3aa: CASRDGQGTYEQYF
CDR3nt: TGTGCCAGCAGGGATGGACAGGGCACCTACGAGCAGTACTTC

abundance: once
v_gene: TRBV27
j_gene: TRBJ2-1
d_gene: -
CDR3aa: CASSLSTGELYNEQFF
CDR3nt: TGTGCCAGCAGTTTATCTACGGGGGAGCTATACAATGAGCAGTTCTTC

abundance: -
v_gene: TRBV15
j_gene: TRBJ2-3
d_gene: -
CDR3aa: CATSSSTDTQYF
CDR3nt: TGTGCCACCAGCAGCAGCACAGATACGCAGTATTTT

abundance: -
v_gene: TRBV5-1
j_gene: TRBJ1-1
d_gene: -
CDR3aa: CATMRSINTEAFF
CDR3nt: TGCGCCACCATGAGGTCTATTAACACTGAAGCTTTCTTT

abundance: -
v_gene: TRBV9
j_gene: TRBJ2-2
d_gene: TRBD2
CDR3aa: CASSVGLAGGKTGELFF
CDR3nt: TGTGCCAGCAGCGTAGGACTAGCGGGGGGAAAGACCGGGGAGCTGTTTTTT

abundance: -
v_gene: TRBV3-1
j_gene: TRBJ2-5
d_gene: TRBD1
CDR3aa: CASSQGPTGVIGETQYF
CDR3nt: TGTGCCAGCAGCCAAGGACCCACAGGGGTTATCGGAGAGACCCAGTACTTC

abundance: -
v_gene: TRBV2
j_gene: TRBJ1-2
d_gene: -
CDR3aa: CASQDGGPDGYTF
CDR3nt: TGTGCCAGCCAGGATGGAGGGCCTGATGGCTACACCTTC

abundance: once
v_gene: TRBV19
j_gene: TRBJ2-6
d_gene: -
CDR3aa: CASSRRTESGANVLTF
CDR3nt: TGTGCCAGTAGTCGGCGGACGGAGTCTGGGGCCAACGTCCTGACTTTC

abundance: -
v_gene: TRBV20-1
j_gene: TRBJ1-2
d_gene: -
CDR3aa: CSATGDYGYTF
CDR3nt: TGCAGTGCTACAGGAGACTATGGCTACACCTTC

abundance: -
v_gene: TRBV7-3
j_gene: TRBJ2-7
d_gene: -
CDR3aa: CASSPAPARSYEQYF
CDR3nt: TGTGCCAGCAGCCCCGCCCCGGCGAGATCGTACGAGCAGTACTTC

abundance: -
v_gene: TRBV2
j_gene: TRBJ1-2
d_gene: -
CDR3aa: CASPYGDRGYGYTF
CDR3nt: TGTGCCAGCCCCTACGGGGATCGGGGGTATGGCTACACCTTC

abundance: -
v_gene: TRBV28
j_gene: TRBJ2-2
d_gene: -
CDR3aa: CASNLGYGELFF
CDR3nt: TGTGCCAGCAACCTTGGGTACGGGGAGCTGTTTTTT

abundance: -
v_gene: TRBV6-5
j_gene: TRBJ1-5
d_gene: -
CDR3aa: CASSYSPGPGNQPQHF
CDR3nt: TGTGCCAGCAGTTACTCCCCCGGGCCCGGCAATCAGCCCCAGCATTTT

abundance: -
v_gene: TRBV5-1
j_gene: TRBJ2-7
d_gene: TRBD1
CDR3aa: CASSLEGGVSYEQYF
CDR3nt: TGCGCCAGCAGCTTGGAAGGGGGCGTCTCCTACGAGCAGTACTTC

abundance: -
v_gene: TRBV20-1
j_gene: TRBJ2-2
d_gene: TRBD2
CDR3aa: CSAPNSTSGPNTGELFF
CDR3nt: TGCAGTGCTCCAAACTCAACTAGCGGGCCTAACACCGGGGAGCTGTTTTTT

abundance: -
v_gene: TRBV9
j_gene: TRBJ1-4
d_gene: -
CDR3aa: CASSVSQGGEKLFF
CDR3nt: TGTGCCAGCAGCGTATCTCAGGGTGGTGAAAAACTGTTTTTT

abundance: -
v_gene: TRBV15
j_gene: TRBJ2-7
d_gene: -
CDR3aa: CATRSRVSYEQYF
CDR3nt: TGTGCCACCAGATCTAGGGTATCCTACGAGCAGTACTTC

abundance: -
v_gene: TRBV30
j_gene: TRBJ2-3
d_gene: TRBD2
CDR3aa: CAWRWTSGSTDTQYF
CDR3nt: TGTGCCTGGAGATGGACTAGCGGGAGCACAGATACGCAGTATTTT

abundance: once
v_gene: TRBV9
j_gene: TRBJ2-1
d_gene: -
CDR3aa: CASSVRGAYEQFF
CDR3nt: TGTGCCAGCAGCGTTCGGGGGGCCTATGAGCAGTTCTTC

abundance: once
v_gene: TRBV7-9
j_gene: TRBJ2-1
d_gene: -
CDR3aa: CASSFRPGNEQFF
CDR3nt: TGTGCCAGCAGTTTTCGTCCGGGTAATGAGCAGTTCTTC

abundance: -
v_gene: TRBV6-5
j_gene: TRBJ1-1
d_gene: -
CDR3aa: CASSWDQKSFEAFF
CDR3nt: TGTGCCAGCAGTTGGGATCAGAAGAGCTTTGAAGCTTTCTTT

abundance: -
v_gene: TRBV29-1
j_gene: TRBJ2-7
d_gene: TRBD2
CDR3aa: CSVEARGGTTYEQYF
CDR3nt: TGCAGCGTTGAAGCTCGCGGGGGGACCACCTACGAGCAGTACTTC

abundance: -
v_gene: TRBV19
j_gene: TRBJ1-5
d_gene: TRBD1
CDR3aa: CASSPRTGEQPQHF
CDR3nt: TGTGCCAGTAGTCCCCGGACAGGGGAACAGCCCCAGCATTTT

abundance: -
v_gene: TRBV7-9
j_gene: TRBJ1-2
d_gene: TRBD1
CDR3aa: CASSLGGGARGYTF
CDR3nt: TGTGCCAGCAGCTTAGGAGGGGGCGCCAGGGGCTACACCTTC

abundance: -
v_gene: TRBV29-1
j_gene: TRBJ1-4
d_gene: -
CDR3aa: CSALWGRDEKLFF
CDR3nt: TGCAGCGCCCTCTGGGGGAGAGATGAAAAACTGTTTTTT

abundance: -
v_gene: TRBV12-3/TRBV12-4
j_gene: TRBJ2-7
d_gene: -
CDR3aa: CASSPPLGAREQYF
CDR3nt: TGTGCCAGCAGTCCCCCCCTCGGAGCCCGGGAGCAGTACTTC

abundance: -
v_gene: TRBV20-1
j_gene: TRBJ2-1
d_gene: -
CDR3aa: CSARDIGTTSYNEQFF
CDR3nt: TGCAGTGCTAGAGATATAGGGACAACCTCCTACAATGAGCAGTTCTTC

abundance: once
v_gene: TRBV27
j_gene: TRBJ2-7
d_gene: -
CDR3aa: CASRKGIEQYF
CDR3nt: TGTGCCAGCAGAAAAGGGATCGAGCAGTACTTC

abundance: -
v_gene: TRBV20-1
j_gene: TRBJ2-1
d_gene: TRBD1
CDR3aa: CSARGGEGASNEQFF
CDR3nt: TGCAGTGCTAGGGGTGGTGAGGGGGCTAGTAATGAGCAGTTCTTC

abundance: once
v_gene: TRBV27
j_gene: TRBJ1-2
d_gene: -
CDR3aa: CASSQLQGGGYTF
CDR3nt: TGTGCCAGCAGCCAGCTGCAGGGCGGTGGCTACACCTTC

abundance: few
v_gene: TRBV7-2
j_gene: TRBJ2-1
d_gene: -
CDR3aa: CASSLEGHGQFF
CDR3nt: TGTGCCAGCAGCTTAGAGGGGCACGGGCAGTTCTTC

abundance: -
v_gene: TRBV4-1
j_gene: TRBJ2-7
d_gene: TRBD2
CDR3aa: CASSQRLAGHNEQYF
CDR3nt: TGCGCCAGCAGCCAAAGACTAGCGGGGCACAACGAGCAGTACTTC

abundance: -
v_gene: TRBV3-1
j_gene: TRBJ2-5
d_gene: -
CDR3aa: CASSQDEVGEETQYF
CDR3nt: TGTGCCAGCAGCCAAGATGAGGTTGGGGAAGAGACCCAGTACTTC

abundance: -
v_gene: TRBV2
j_gene: TRBJ1-6
d_gene: -
CDR3aa: CASRLDGYNSPLHF
CDR3nt: TGTGCCAGCAGGTTAGACGGGTATAATTCACCCCTCCACTTT

abundance: -
v_gene: TRBV30
j_gene: TRBJ2-7
d_gene: -
CDR3aa: CACSITGHEQYF
CDR3nt: TGTGCCTGTAGCATAACAGGGCATGAGCAGTACTTC

abundance: -
v_gene: TRBV20-1
j_gene: TRBJ1-2
d_gene: TRBD1
CDR3aa: CSARDGDSPDRGYGYTF
CDR3nt: TGCAGTGCTAGAGACGGGGACAGCCCAGATAGGGGCTATGGCTACACCTTC

abundance: -
v_gene: TRBV20-1
j_gene: TRBJ1-1
d_gene: -
CDR3aa: CSAYFLQGPNTEAFF
CDR3nt: TGCAGTGCTTACTTCCTTCAGGGCCCGAACACTGAAGCTTTCTTT

abundance: once
v_gene: TRBV4-2
j_gene: TRBJ1-1
d_gene: -
CDR3aa: CASSPHINTEAFF
CDR3nt: TGTGCCAGCAGCCCACACATCAACACTGAAGCTTTCTTT

abundance: -
v_gene: TRBV28
j_gene: TRBJ1-2
d_gene: TRBD1
CDR3aa: CASSLSPGTAINYGYTF
CDR3nt: TGTGCCAGCAGTTTATCCCCCGGGACAGCGATTAACTATGGCTACACCTTC

abundance: -
v_gene: TRBV27
j_gene: TRBJ2-1
d_gene: -
CDR3aa: CASSSAYGVNEQFF
CDR3nt: TGTGCCAGCAGCTCGGCGTACGGGGTCAATGAGCAGTTCTTC

abundance: few
v_gene: TRBV28
j_gene: TRBJ1-5
d_gene: -
CDR3aa: CASSLEGLGYQPQHF
CDR3nt: TGTGCCAGCAGTTTGGAGGGGCTTGGGTATCAGCCCCAGCATTTT

abundance: -
v_gene: TRBV6-6
j_gene: TRBJ2-1
d_gene: -
CDR3aa: CASSPGLENYNEQFF
CDR3nt: TGTGCCAGCAGTCCGGGACTGGAAAACTACAATGAGCAGTTCTTC